The 30 T cell receptor beta chains presented below share a single source sample, sequenced in a study of T cell responses to AZD1222 COVID-19 vaccine. TCRdb's copy holds only in-frame clones and misses some; the assay was immunoSEQ multiplex PCR. The sample lists under 140,000 clones, 94% seen once, with around 2.8% in the top ten. The sequenced sample was peripheral blood, obtained 28 days after the second AZD1222 dose. The receptors were gathered from an adult who received the AZD1222 COVID-19 vaccine.

J is TRBJ2-1 and V is TRBV4-2, with a weak D call TRBD2 (6 bases). Germline V gene lookup returns CDR1 LGHNA and CDR2 YNFKEQ. V lost 0 bases, J lost 5 bases, and 14 bases lay in between. CDR3 length: 16 amino acids. The CDR3 DNA reads TGTGCCAGCAGCCAAGATGGGCGGGGATCACACAATGAGCAGTTCTTC. Translating gives CASSQDGRGSHNEQFF.

DNA of the CDR3: TGTGCCAGCCTCGGCGCGTGGGGGGCCAAAAACATTCAGTACTTC. Protein product: CASLGAWGAKNIQYF. The rearrangement joins TRBV6-5 to TRBJ2-4, with D perhaps given as TRBD1 or TRBD2 (5 bases each). CDR1 and CDR2 (germline): MNHEY, SVGAGI. CDR3 length equals 15 residues. V was shortened by 8 bases and J by 1 base, with 15 bases between the two germline ends.

This clone occurred once. The chain employs TRBV6-5 and TRBJ1-2; D might be TRBD1 (6 bases). Germline V gives CDR1 MNHEY, CDR2 SVGAGI. CDR3 size: 14 residues. Trimming took off 0 bases at V and 8 bases at J, with 13 bases between the two ends. The CDR3 nucleotides are TGTGCCAGCAGTTACTCGGGGGGCAGAATGGGCTACACCTTC. This translates into CASSYSGGRMGYTF.

The table lists this clone with a count of one. The gene calls are TRBV7-8 and TRBJ1-1, with D possibly TRBD1 on 5 matching bases. Trimming left V 5 bases short and J 5 bases short, with 12 bases between. The germline CDR1 and CDR2 sequences are SGHVS and FQNEAQ. This CDR3 is built from 13 residues. Here the CDR3 DNA reads TGTGCCAGCAGCGTTCAGGAGGGGACTGAAGCTTTCTTT. Amino acid sequence: CASSVQEGTEAFF.

The V gene is TRBV5-1, the J gene TRBJ2-1; D possibly corresponds to TRBD1 (5 bases). The germline V and J ends were trimmed by 0 bases and 0 bases, with 19 bases remaining between them. Germline V gene lookup returns CDR1 SGHRS and CDR2 YFSETQ. The CDR3 spans 19 residues. The CDR3 region is CASSLALDSLLSSYNEQFF. Written as DNA, the CDR3 is TGCGCCAGCAGCTTGGCCCTAGACAGCCTCCTCAGCTCCTACAATGAGCAGTTCTTC.

The chain joins TRBV18 to TRBJ1-3, with a weak D call TRBD1 (6 bases). Germline loops: CDR1 KGHSH, CDR2 LQKENI. Deletions cut 4 bases from V and 2 bases from J, with 12 bases between. This CDR3 has 15 amino acids. The CDR3 DNA sequence: TGTGCCAGCTCACTTACGACAGGAACTGGAAACACCATATATTTT. It encodes CASSLTTGTGNTIYF.

The V call is TRBV5-5, the J call TRBJ1-1; D call uncertain. V was clipped by 2 bases and J by 5 bases, with 16 bases between them. This CDR3 contains 15 residues. The V gene's germline CDR1 is SGHKS and CDR2 YYEKEE (reference sequence). As DNA, the CDR3 is TGTGCCAGCAGCTTCGTCTGGGGAGAGAGAACTGAAGCTTTCTTT. This encodes CASSFVWGERTEAFF. Variable domain in full (rest from reference TRBV5-5 and TRBJ1-1): DAGVTQSPTHLIKTRGQQVTLRCSPISGHKSVSWYQQVLGQGPQFIFQYYEKEERGRGNFPDRFSARQFPNYSSELNVNALLLGDSALYLCASSFVWGERTEAFFGQGTRLTVV.

This chain uses TRBV5-1 with TRBJ1-6; D is possibly TRBD1 (5 bases). The CDR3 spans 14 residues. Germline CDR1 reads SGHRS; CDR2 reads YFSETQ. With 0 bases removed from V and 8 bases from J, the gap between germline ends came to 9 bases. The CDR3 nucleotides are TGCGCCAGCAGCTTGGCCACGGGGGATTCACCCCTCCACTTT. Translated, it gives CASSLATGDSPLHF.

V is TRBV18 and J is TRBJ1-2; 12 bases map to TRBD1. V lost 2 bases, J lost 5 bases, and 3 bases stayed unmatched. The germline CDR1 and CDR2 sequences are KGHSH and LQKENI. The CDR3 has 15 residues. The CDR3 sequence: CASSPGTGGWYGYTF. The CDR3, as DNA: TGTGCCAGCTCACCAGGGACAGGGGGCTGGTATGGCTACACCTTC.

The chain carries TRBV5-1 and TRBJ1-2; 7 nucleotides align to TRBD1. This CDR3 spans 14 amino acids. Trimming cost V 4 bases and J 5 bases; bases outside gene matches: 8. Germline values: CDR1 SGHRS, CDR2 YFSETQ. CDR3 amino acids: CASSMGTELYGYTF. The CDR3 nucleotides are TGCGCCAGCAGCATGGGGACAGAACTATATGGCTACACCTTC.

The genes are TRBV5-6 and TRBJ1-5; 10 positions match TRBD1. V lost 0 bases, J lost 4 bases, and 1 base stayed unmatched. CDR1 is SGHDT and CDR2 is YYEEEE in the germline V gene. The CDR3 is made up of 15 amino acids. CDR3 residues: CASSLGDRGNQPQHF. The CDR3 DNA reads TGTGCCAGCAGCTTGGGGGACAGGGGAAATCAGCCCCAGCATTTT.

The chain's CDR3 is CASSSPSADTQYF. The CDR3 region has the DNA TGCGCCAGCAGTTCACCCAGTGCAGATACGCAGTATTTT. The rearrangement uses TRBV5-1 and TRBJ2-3; D is ambiguous. The CDR3 has 13 residues. V gave up 5 bases and J gave up 4 bases, with 11 bases separating them. Germline V CDR1 and CDR2: SGHRS, YFSETQ.

V is TRBV7-8 and J is TRBJ1-6, with D uncertain. CDR1 and CDR2 (germline): SGHVS, FQNEAQ. Trimming left V 1 base short and J 7 bases short, with 8 bases between. The CDR3 is 14 amino acids. CDR3: CASSLDQINSPLHF. Written as DNA, the CDR3 is TGTGCCAGCAGCTTAGATCAGATCAATTCACCCCTCCACTTT.

This chain links TRBV3-1 (or the pseudogene TRBV3-2) with TRBJ1-1; D remains unclear. Germline lookup yields CDR1 LGHDT and CDR2 YNNKEL (reference sequence). The CDR3 contains 13 residues. Trimming shortened V by 2 bases and J by 10 bases, and 14 bases separated the two germline ends. CDR3 bases: TGTGCCAGCAGCCAAAGCCGCCCTATCGGAGCTTTCTTT. Its protein product is CASSQSRPIGAFF.

This clone was detected once. The chain couples TRBV5-1 to TRBJ1-2; D not resolved. Germline assignment: CDR1 SGHRS and CDR2 YFSETQ. The V end was cut by 1 base, the J end by 4 bases, with 14 bases between. This CDR3 is built from 15 residues. CDR3 in amino acids: CASSLTGSSRYGYTF. DNA of the CDR3: TGCGCCAGCAGCTTGACGGGCAGCTCCCGCTATGGCTACACCTTC.

This chain joins TRBV2 and TRBJ1-6; tentatively, D is TRBD1 (6 bases). The CDR3 is made up of 15 amino acids. Germline V gene lookup returns CDR1 SNHLY and CDR2 FYNNEI. Trimming shortened V by 8 bases and J by 0 bases, and 11 bases separated the two germline ends. Here the CDR3 DNA reads TGTGCCAGCGGGCAGGGGCCCTCCTATAATTCACCCCTCCACTTT. Encoded protein: CASGQGPSYNSPLHF.

This sequence joins TRBV5-6 and TRBJ1-1; D not certain. V was pared by 0 bases and J by 3 bases, with 3 bases between. The CDR3 is 12 residues long. CDR1 is SGHDT and CDR2 is YYEEEE in the germline V gene. The CDR3 sequence is CASSLGYTEAFF. CDR3 DNA: TGTGCCAGCAGCTTGGGGTACACTGAAGCTTTCTTT.

The chain links TRBV7-8 to TRBJ1-1, with unresolved D. Germline CDR1 reads SGHVS; CDR2 reads FQNEAQ. This CDR3 region has 13 residues. Trimming removed 4 bases at V and 4 bases at J, with 10 bases between. For the CDR3, the DNA is TGTGCCAGCAGCTCGACTACAGTCACTGAAGCTTTCTTT. Translation: CASSSTTVTEAFF.

This sequence joins TRBV10-3 and TRBJ1-2; D possibly corresponds to TRBD1 (6 bases). Germline lookup yields CDR1 ENHRY and CDR2 SYGVKD. V lost 0 bases to trimming and J lost 6 bases, with 8 bases between them. The CDR3 sequence is 13 residues long. Here the CDR3 reads CAISESGGNGYTF. In DNA, the CDR3 is TGTGCCATCAGTGAGTCAGGGGGGAATGGCTACACCTTC.

The chain is built from TRBV3-1 (or the pseudogene TRBV3-2) and TRBJ1-1; tentatively, D is TRBD1 (6 bases). The CDR3 has 14 amino acids. Trimming took 3 bases from V and 4 from J, leaving 12 bases between them. Germline V gene sequence: CDR1 LGHDT, CDR2 YNNKEL (reference sequence). Here the CDR3 reads CASSQSGAATEAFF. Here the CDR3 DNA reads TGTGCCAGCAGCCAGTCGGGGGCAGCCACTGAAGCTTTCTTT.

This sequence joins TRBV7-8 and TRBJ1-5; weak D call: TRBD1 (5 bases). Germline CDR1 reads SGHVS; CDR2 reads FQNEAQ. The CDR3 is 15 residues long. V dropped 2 bases and J dropped 3 bases, with 11 bases sitting between them. The CDR3 here is CASSLTDSYNQPQHF. The DNA of the CDR3 is TGTGCCAGCAGCTTAACCGACAGCTACAATCAGCCCCAGCATTTT.

The chain links TRBV6-5 to TRBJ2-1; 7 nucleotides match TRBD2. The trim removed 8 bases at V and 0 bases at J, leaving 7 bases unmatched. The germline V gene has CDR1 MNHEY and CDR2 SVGAGI. CDR3 length equals 15 residues. The CDR3 DNA is TGTGCCAGCGGGAGGGGACTCCTCTCCTACAATGAGCAGTTCTTC. It encodes CASGRGLLSYNEQFF.

The V gene is TRBV20-1, the J gene TRBJ1-6, with D possibly TRBD1 on 5 matching bases. The length of the CDR3 is 13 residues. V was shortened by 3 bases and J by 11 bases, with 14 bases between the two germline ends. CDR1 DFQATT and CDR2 SNEGSKA come from the germline V gene (reference sequence). Here the CDR3 DNA reads TGCAGTGCTAGTGGGATGGAGGGGACACCCCTCCACTTT. This sequence encodes CSASGMEGTPLHF.

Points on this clone: Given a much more abundant clone one base away, this may be a read error. V usage is TRBV10-3 and J usage is TRBJ2-3, with 11 bases that match TRBD2. This CDR3 comprises 15 residues. Trimming removed 3 bases from V and 1 base from J; junction bases left unmatched: 0. Germline V lookup: CDR1 ENHRY, CDR2 SYGVKD. In nucleotides, the CDR3 is TGTGCCATCAGTGAACTAGCGGGAGGCACAGATACGCAGTATTTT. This encodes CAISELAGGTDTQYF.

The gene calls are TRBV3-1 (or the pseudogene TRBV3-2) and TRBJ1-3, with 7 bases that match TRBD1. The CDR3 sequence is 13 residues long. V shed 4 bases and J 8 bases; nucleotides not matched to a gene: 5. Germline lookup yields CDR1 LGHDT and CDR2 YNNKEL (reference sequence). CDR3 in amino acids: CASSLGQADTIYF. CDR3 bases: TGTGCCAGCAGCCTCGGACAGGCGGACACCATATATTTT.

The chain links TRBV27 to TRBJ2-7, with 8 nucleotides matching TRBD1. The CDR3 totals 15 residues. V lost 3 bases, J lost 1 base, and 5 bases stayed unmatched. In germline, CDR1 is MNHEY, CDR2 SMNVEV (reference sequence). Here the CDR3 reads CASSLIGTGSYEQYF. The CDR3 DNA reads TGTGCCAGCAGTTTGATCGGGACAGGATCCTACGAGCAGTACTTC.

This rearrangement joins TRBV11-2 to TRBJ1-5, with 10 bases identical to TRBD1. V shed 1 base, J shed 15 bases, and the junction held 15 bases outside the gene matches. The CDR3 covers 16 residues. CDR1 is SGHAT and CDR2 is FQNNGV in the germline V gene. The chain's CDR3 is CASSLGPGQGSSSTHF. As DNA, the CDR3 is TGTGCCAGCAGCTTAGGGCCGGGACAGGGGTCCAGCAGTACGCATTTT.

This chain links TRBV19 with TRBJ2-1; D is ambiguous. Germline CDR1 is LNHDA and CDR2 is SQIVND (reference sequence). V was clipped by 0 bases and J by 5 bases, with 5 bases between them. This CDR3 has 13 residues. The DNA of the CDR3 is TGTGCCAGTAGTATAGACTCGAACAATGAGCAGTTCTTC. Its protein product is CASSIDSNNEQFF.

The chain joins TRBV5-4 to TRBJ1-1, with D unresolved. The ends were cut back, 0 bases at V and 1 base at J, with 4 bases in the middle. Germline lookup yields CDR1 SGHNT and CDR2 YYREEE (reference sequence). CDR3 length: 13 amino acids. In nucleotides, the CDR3 is TGTGCCAGCAGCTTGGGCGGGAACACTGAAGCTTTCTTT. Its translation is CASSLGGNTEAFF.

This sequence joins TRBV19 and TRBJ2-7; 9 bases are a match to TRBD1. The CDR3 runs 14 residues. Germline lookup yields CDR1 LNHDA and CDR2 SQIVND (reference sequence). Trimming took 5 bases from V and 7 from J; bases not matched to a gene: 9. CDR3 sequence (DNA): TGTGCCAGTAGTCCCTGGACAGGGGAGGGAGAGCAGTACTTC. Encoded protein: CASSPWTGEGEQYF.